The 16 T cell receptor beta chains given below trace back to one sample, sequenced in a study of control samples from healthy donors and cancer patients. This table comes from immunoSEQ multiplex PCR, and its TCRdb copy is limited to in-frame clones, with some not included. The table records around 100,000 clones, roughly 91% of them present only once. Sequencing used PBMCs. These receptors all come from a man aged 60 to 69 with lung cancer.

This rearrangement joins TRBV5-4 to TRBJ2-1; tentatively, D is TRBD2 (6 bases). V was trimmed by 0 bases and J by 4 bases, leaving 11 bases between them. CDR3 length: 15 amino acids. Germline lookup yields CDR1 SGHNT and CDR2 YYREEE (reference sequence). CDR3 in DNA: TGTGCCAGCAGCTTGGGACTAGTCCTTTACAATGAGCAGTTCTTC. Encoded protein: CASSLGLVLYNEQFF.

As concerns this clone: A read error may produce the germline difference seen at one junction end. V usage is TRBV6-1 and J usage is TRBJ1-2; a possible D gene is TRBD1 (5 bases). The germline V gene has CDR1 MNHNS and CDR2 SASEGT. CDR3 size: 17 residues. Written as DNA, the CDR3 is TGTGCCAGCAGAGAAGGGTTTGGTACAGGCCTATGGTATGGCTACACCTTC. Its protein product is CASREGFGTGLWYGYTF.

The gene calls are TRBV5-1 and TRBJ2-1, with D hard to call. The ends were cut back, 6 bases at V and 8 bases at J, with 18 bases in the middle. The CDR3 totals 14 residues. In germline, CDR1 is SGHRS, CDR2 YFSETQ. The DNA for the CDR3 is TGCGCCAGCACACATGGCGGTGTTTCGGATGAGCAGTTCTTC. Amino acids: CASTHGGVSDEQFF.

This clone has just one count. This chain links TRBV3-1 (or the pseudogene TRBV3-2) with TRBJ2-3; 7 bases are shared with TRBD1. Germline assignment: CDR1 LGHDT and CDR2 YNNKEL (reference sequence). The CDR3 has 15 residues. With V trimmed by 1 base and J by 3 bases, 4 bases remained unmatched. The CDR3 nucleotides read TGTGCCAGCAGCCAAGTGGTACAGGGGACAGATACGCAGTATTTT. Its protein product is CASSQVVQGTDTQYF.

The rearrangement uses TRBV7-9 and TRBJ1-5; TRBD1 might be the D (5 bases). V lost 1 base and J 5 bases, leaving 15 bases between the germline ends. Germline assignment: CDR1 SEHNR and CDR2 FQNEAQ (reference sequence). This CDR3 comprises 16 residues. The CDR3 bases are TGTGCCAGCAGCTTAGGAGTCGGCGGGGGGGATCAGCCCCAGCATTTT. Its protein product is CASSLGVGGGDQPQHF.

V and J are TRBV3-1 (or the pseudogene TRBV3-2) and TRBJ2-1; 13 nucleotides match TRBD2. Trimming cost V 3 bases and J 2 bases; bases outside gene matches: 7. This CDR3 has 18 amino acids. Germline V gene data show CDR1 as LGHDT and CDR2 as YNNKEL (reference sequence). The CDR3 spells CASSHLLTSGGAYNEQFF. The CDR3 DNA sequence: TGTGCCAGCAGCCACCTTCTTACTAGCGGGGGGGCCTACAATGAGCAGTTCTTC.

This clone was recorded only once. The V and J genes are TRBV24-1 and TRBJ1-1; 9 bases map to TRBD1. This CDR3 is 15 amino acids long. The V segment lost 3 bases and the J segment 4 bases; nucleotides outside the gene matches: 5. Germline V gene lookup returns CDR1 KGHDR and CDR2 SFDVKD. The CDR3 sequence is CATSDAVTGGTEAFF. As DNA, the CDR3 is TGTGCCACCAGTGATGCTGTGACAGGGGGCACTGAAGCTTTCTTT.

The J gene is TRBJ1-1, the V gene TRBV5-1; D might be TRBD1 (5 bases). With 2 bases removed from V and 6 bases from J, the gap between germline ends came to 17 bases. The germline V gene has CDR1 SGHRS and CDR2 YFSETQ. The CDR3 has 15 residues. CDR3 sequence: CASSFRDPVDPEAFF. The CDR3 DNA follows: TGCGCCAGCAGCTTCCGGGACCCCGTCGACCCTGAAGCTTTCTTT.

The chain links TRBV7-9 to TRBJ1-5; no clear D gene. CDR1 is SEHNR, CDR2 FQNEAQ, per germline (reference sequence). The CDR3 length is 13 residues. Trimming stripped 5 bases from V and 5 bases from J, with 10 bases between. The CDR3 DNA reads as TGTGCCAGCAGCCCAAAAGGTGATCAGCCCCAGCATTTT. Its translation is CASSPKGDQPQHF.

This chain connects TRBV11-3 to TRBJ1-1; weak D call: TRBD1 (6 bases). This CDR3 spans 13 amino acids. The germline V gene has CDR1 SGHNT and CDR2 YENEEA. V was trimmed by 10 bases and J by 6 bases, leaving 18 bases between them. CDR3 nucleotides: TGTGCCACCGACAGGCCGGTGTCGCCTGAAGCTTTCTTT. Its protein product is CATDRPVSPEAFF.

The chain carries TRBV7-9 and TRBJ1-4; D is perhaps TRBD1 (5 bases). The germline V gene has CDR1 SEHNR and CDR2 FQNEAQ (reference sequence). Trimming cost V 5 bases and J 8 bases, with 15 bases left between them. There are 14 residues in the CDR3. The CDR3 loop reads CASSPRQPREKLFF. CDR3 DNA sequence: TGTGCCAGCAGCCCCCGACAGCCACGGGAAAAACTGTTTTTT.

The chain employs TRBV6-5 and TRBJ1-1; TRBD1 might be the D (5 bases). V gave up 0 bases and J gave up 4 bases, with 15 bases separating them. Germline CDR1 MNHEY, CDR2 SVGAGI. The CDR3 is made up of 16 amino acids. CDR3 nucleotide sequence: TGTGCCAGCAGTTACTCAGGGACCAACTCGGGCACTGAAGCTTTCTTT. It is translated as CASSYSGTNSGTEAFF.

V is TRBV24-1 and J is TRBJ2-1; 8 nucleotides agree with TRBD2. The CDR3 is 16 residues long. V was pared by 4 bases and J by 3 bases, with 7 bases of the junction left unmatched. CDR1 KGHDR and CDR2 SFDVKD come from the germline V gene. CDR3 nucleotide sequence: TGTGCCACCAGTGACTTCACTAGCGGAGTCTACAATGAGCAGTTCTTC. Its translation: CATSDFTSGVYNEQFF.

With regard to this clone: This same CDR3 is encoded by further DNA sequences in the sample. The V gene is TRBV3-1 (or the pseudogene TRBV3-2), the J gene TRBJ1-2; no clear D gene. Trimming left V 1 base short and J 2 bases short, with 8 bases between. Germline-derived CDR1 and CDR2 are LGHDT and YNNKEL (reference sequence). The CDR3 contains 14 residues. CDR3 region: CASSQGGGNYGYTF. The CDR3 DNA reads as TGTGCCAGCAGCCAAGGTGGAGGGAACTATGGCTACACCTTC.

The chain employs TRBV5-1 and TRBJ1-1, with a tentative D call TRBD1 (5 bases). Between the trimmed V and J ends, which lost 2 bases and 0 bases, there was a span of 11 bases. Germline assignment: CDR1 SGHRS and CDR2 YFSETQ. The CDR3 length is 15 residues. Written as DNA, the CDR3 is TGCGCCAGCAGCTTTACGACAGATTTGAACACTGAAGCTTTCTTT. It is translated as CASSFTTDLNTEAFF.

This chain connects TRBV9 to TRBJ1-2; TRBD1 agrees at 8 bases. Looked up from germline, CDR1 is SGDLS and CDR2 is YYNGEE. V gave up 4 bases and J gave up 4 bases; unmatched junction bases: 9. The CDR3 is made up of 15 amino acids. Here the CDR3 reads CASSPLGQGGYGYTF. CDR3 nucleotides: TGTGCCAGCAGCCCCCTAGGACAGGGCGGCTATGGCTACACCTTC.